Presented here are 3 T cell receptor beta chains from one specimen sequenced in a study of blood T cell repertoires in COVID-19. Sequenced by immunoSEQ multiplex PCR; TCRdb stores in-frame clones only, minus some. The data hold some 400,000 clones, with 89% observed a single time. The sequenced material came from PBMCs or T cells enriched from blood (not recorded which). The receptor set was obtained from a woman aged 25 to 39 who had recovered from COVID-19.

V gene TRBV24-1 combines with J gene TRBJ2-1; 7 bases agree with TRBD1. Unmatched junction bases numbered 4, after V lost 3 bases and J lost 6 bases. The germline gives CDR1 KGHDR, CDR2 SFDVKD. CDR3 length: 14 residues. The CDR3 is CATSDGDRVNEQFF. Written as DNA, the CDR3 is TGTGCCACCAGTGATGGCGACAGGGTCAATGAGCAGTTCTTC.

The chain recombines TRBV5-1 with TRBJ1-1; a weak D match, TRBD1 (6 bases). Germline V gene sequence: CDR1 SGHRS, CDR2 YFSETQ. V shed 4 bases and J shed 2 bases, with 12 bases lying between them. CDR3 length: 14 amino acids. The DNA for the CDR3 is TGCGCCAGCAGCGCGACAGGAGTTAACACTGAAGCTTTCTTT. Translating it yields CASSATGVNTEAFF.

The chain recombines TRBV5-1 with TRBJ1-1; D ambiguous. This CDR3 comprises 14 residues. The germline V gene has CDR1 SGHRS and CDR2 YFSETQ. V gave up 0 bases and J gave up 1 base, with 7 bases separating them. CDR3 protein: CASSLGAKNTEAFF. CDR3 nucleotides: TGCGCCAGCAGCTTGGGGGCAAAGAACACTGAAGCTTTCTTT. The full variable domain, completed using reference TRBV5-1 and TRBJ1-1, is KAGVTQTPRYLIKTRGQQVTLSCSPISGHRSVSWYQQTPGQGLQFLFEYFSETQRNKGNFPGRFSGRQFSNSRSEMNVSTLELGDSALYLCASSLGAKNTEAFFGQGTRLTVV.